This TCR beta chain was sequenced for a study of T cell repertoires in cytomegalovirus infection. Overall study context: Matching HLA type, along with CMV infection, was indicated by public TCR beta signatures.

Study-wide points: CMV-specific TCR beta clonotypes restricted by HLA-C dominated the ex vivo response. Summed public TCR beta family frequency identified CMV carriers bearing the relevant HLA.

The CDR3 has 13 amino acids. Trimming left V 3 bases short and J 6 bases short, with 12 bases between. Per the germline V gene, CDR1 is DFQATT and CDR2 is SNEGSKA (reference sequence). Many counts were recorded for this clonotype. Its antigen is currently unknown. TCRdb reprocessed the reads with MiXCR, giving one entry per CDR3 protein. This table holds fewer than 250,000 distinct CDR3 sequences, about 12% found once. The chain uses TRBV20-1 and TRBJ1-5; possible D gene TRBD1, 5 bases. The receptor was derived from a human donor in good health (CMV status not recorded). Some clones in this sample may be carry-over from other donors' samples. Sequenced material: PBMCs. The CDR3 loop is CSARGQGGQPQHF. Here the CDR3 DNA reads TGCAGTGCTAGGGGCCAGGGCGGTCAGCCCCAGCATTTT.